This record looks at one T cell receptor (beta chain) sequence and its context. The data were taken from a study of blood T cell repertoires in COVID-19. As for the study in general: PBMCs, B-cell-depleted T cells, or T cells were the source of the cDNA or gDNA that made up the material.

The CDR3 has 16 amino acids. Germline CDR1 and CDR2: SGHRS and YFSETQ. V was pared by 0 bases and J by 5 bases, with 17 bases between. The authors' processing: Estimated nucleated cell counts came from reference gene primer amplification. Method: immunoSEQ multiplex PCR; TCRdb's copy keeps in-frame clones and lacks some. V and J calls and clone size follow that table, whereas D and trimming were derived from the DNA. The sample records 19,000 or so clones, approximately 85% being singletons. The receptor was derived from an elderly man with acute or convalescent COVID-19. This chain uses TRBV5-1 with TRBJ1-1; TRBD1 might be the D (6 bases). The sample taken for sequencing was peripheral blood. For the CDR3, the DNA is TGCGCCAGCAGCTTGGGCCAGGGGATTTTAGTAACTGAAGCTTTCTTT. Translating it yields CASSLGQGILVTEAFF.